The 21 T cell receptor beta chains given below trace back to one sample, sequenced in a study of vaccination effects on CD4 cells after COVID-19 (dated by TCRdb to 2022 to 2024). The ViraFEST assay stimulated PBMC with viral peptide pools and then used TCR sequencing to identify antigen-specific CD4+ T cell clonotypes by expansion. After more than nine days of culture, CD4+ T cells were isolated with the EasySep CD4+ T cell isolation kit. Two doses of either the BNT162b2 or the mRNA-1273 mRNA SARS-CoV-2 vaccine were administered to participants. The method was the immunoSEQ multiplex PCR assay. The table was pulled from immuneACCESS by TCRdb, which kept in-frame rearrangements only. Such tables lose some clones; where checked, under half of the loss comes from unresolved V genes, and the rest has no known cause. Present in this sample are approximately 78,000 clones, approximately 82% of which were seen just once. The ten biggest clones cover 0.95% to 1.5% of the sample.

Their antigens are not known. Sequenced here: CD4+ T cells from PBMCs cultured with HCoV-229E spike peptides, sampled after COVID-19 vaccination. This sample's cell subset or site label indicates: HCoV-229E spike overlapping peptide pool stimulation. These receptors all come from a human donor who received a COVID-19 vaccine.

The chain has TRBV5-5 and TRBJ2-5; 8 bases align to TRBD1. The length of the CDR3 is 14 residues. V was pared by 7 bases and J by 4 bases, with 9 bases of the junction left unmatched. The V gene's germline CDR1 is SGHKS and CDR2 YYEKEE (reference sequence). Here the CDR3 DNA reads TGTGCCAGCGGGGCACAGGGGGTACGAGAGACCCAGTACTTC. It is translated as CASGAQGVRETQYF.

The chain couples TRBV7-2 to TRBJ1-6; no definite D call. CDR3 length: 14 residues. Looked up from germline, CDR1 is SGHTA and CDR2 is FQGNSA. V was cut by 5 bases and J by 8 bases, with 13 bases left in between. This CDR3 reads CASSRGSRDSPLHF. CDR3 DNA: TGTGCCAGCAGCCGCGGGTCCCGGGATTCACCCCTCCACTTT. The full variable domain, with the rest looked up from reference TRBV7-2 and TRBJ1-6, is GAGVSQSPSNKVTEKGKDVELRCDPISGHTALYWYRQSLGQGLEFLIYFQGNSAPDKSGLPSDRFSAERTGGSVSTLTIQRTQQEDSAVYLCASSRGSRDSPLHFGNGTRLTVT.

The rearrangement joins TRBV7-2 to TRBJ1-5; D possibly corresponds to TRBD1 (5 bases). This CDR3 spans 14 amino acids. V lost 2 bases to trimming and J lost 4 bases, with 9 bases between them. From germline, CDR1 is SGHTA and CDR2 FQGNSA. As DNA, the CDR3 is TGTGCCAGCAGCTTACAGGGCTTGAATCAGCCCCAGCATTTT. Residues: CASSLQGLNQPQHF.

The chain's CDR3 is CATSRVGWVGKNEKLFF. CDR3 nucleotide sequence: TGTGCCACCAGCAGAGTGGGGTGGGTGGGGAAGAATGAAAAACTGTTTTTT. The V gene is TRBV15, the J gene TRBJ1-4; no definite D call. CDR1 LNHNV and CDR2 YYDKDF come from the germline V gene (reference sequence). Trimming removed 1 base at V and 5 bases at J, with 17 bases between. There are 17 residues in the CDR3.

CDR3 bases: TGTGCCAGCAGCGTAGACAGGGGTAATTCACCCCTCCACTTT. Encoded protein: CASSVDRGNSPLHF. The chain recombines TRBV5-4 with TRBJ1-6; the match to TRBD1 covers 8 bases. Germline V gene sequence: CDR1 SGHNT, CDR2 YYREEE (reference sequence). The CDR3 runs to 14 residues. V lost 4 bases, J lost 6 bases, and 3 bases stayed unmatched.

The chain links TRBV5-1 to TRBJ1-1; D gene unclear. The V and J ends lost 0 bases and 2 bases respectively, with 5 bases between them. CDR3 length: 13 residues. CDR1 and CDR2 from the germline V gene are SGHRS and YFSETQ. CDR3 sequence (DNA): TGCGCCAGCAGCTTGGCGGTAAACACTGAAGCTTTCTTT. It codes for CASSLAVNTEAFF.

The V and J genes are TRBV28 and TRBJ1-3; D uncertain. Germline V gene lookup returns CDR1 MDHEN and CDR2 SYDVKM. The CDR3 contains 15 residues. V was cut by 4 bases and J by 0 bases, with 10 bases left in between. Here the CDR3 DNA reads TGTGCCAGCAGTTCCCTCCCTCCCTCTGGAAACACCATATATTTT. This codes for CASSSLPPSGNTIYF.

This clone was counted a single time. This sequence joins TRBV11-1 and TRBJ1-4, with TRBD1 as a possible D gene (5 bases). There are 13 residues in the CDR3. V shed 5 bases and J shed 4 bases, with 8 bases lying between them. CDR1 is SGHAT and CDR2 is FQDESV in the germline V gene (reference sequence). As DNA, the CDR3 is TGTGCCAGCAGCGCTAGGGGTAATGAAAAACTGTTTTTT. It codes for CASSARGNEKLFF.

This clone showed up just once. The chain recombines TRBV7-2 with TRBJ1-4, with D perhaps matching TRBD1 (6 bases). Per the germline V gene, CDR1 is SGHTA and CDR2 is FQGNSA. With 6 bases removed from V and 3 bases from J, the gap between germline ends came to 14 bases. CDR3 length: 15 residues. In DNA, the CDR3 is TGTGCCAGCAGGCTAGGGGGGTTGCCTAATGAAAAACTGTTTTTT. It codes for CASRLGGLPNEKLFF.

This clone was observed once. V gene TRBV19 combines with J gene TRBJ1-6; tentative D call: TRBD1 (5 bases). V lost 5 bases and J 8 bases, leaving 10 bases between the germline ends. Germline CDR1 LNHDA, CDR2 SQIVND (reference sequence). The CDR3 is 13 residues long. In DNA form, the CDR3 reads TGTGCCAGTAGTCTGGAAGGGGATTCACCCCTCCACTTT. It is translated as CASSLEGDSPLHF.

The rearrangement uses TRBV2 and TRBJ2-7; the D gene is possibly TRBD2 (6 bases). Germline CDR1 is SNHLY and CDR2 is FYNNEI. V shed 3 bases and J shed 2 bases, with 8 bases lying between them. The CDR3 is 13 amino acids. DNA for the CDR3: TGTGCCAGCAGTGAGACTAGGGCCTACGAGCAGTACGTC. Translation: CASSETRAYEQYV.

The V call is TRBV7-2, the J call TRBJ1-4; D unclear. The CDR3 contains 16 residues. Germline values: CDR1 SGHTA, CDR2 FQGNSA. Trimming pared 5 bases from V and 8 bases from J, leaving 21 bases between. The DNA for the CDR3 is TGTGCCAGCAGCCAAACAGCCCGGGGTGGAGGGGAAAAACTGTTTTTT. Protein product: CASSQTARGGGEKLFF.

The V call is TRBV5-1, the J call TRBJ1-4, with 7 bases lining up with TRBD1. The trim removed 4 bases at V and 0 bases at J, leaving 9 bases unmatched. The CDR3 extends over 17 amino acids. CDR1 and CDR2 (germline): SGHRS, YFSETQ. CDR3 nucleotides: TGCGCCAGCAGCAGACGGGACAGAGGACCAACTAATGAAAAACTGTTTTTT. Its translation: CASSRRDRGPTNEKLFF.

The chain links TRBV12-3 or TRBV12-4 to TRBJ1-1; D unclear. V gave up 6 bases and J gave up 7 bases, with 9 bases separating them. This CDR3 contains 11 residues. Written as DNA, the CDR3 is TGTGCCAGCAGATTCAGGCATGAAGCTTTCTTT. Translated: CASRFRHEAFF.

V is TRBV4-3 and J is TRBJ1-3; 10 nucleotides align to TRBD1. Germline V CDR1 and CDR2: LGHNA, YSLEER. The CDR3 is 16 amino acids. Trimming cost V 0 bases and J 3 bases; bases outside gene matches: 2. CDR3 nucleotides: TGCGCCAGCAGCCAAGATCGGACAGGGGGTGGAAACACCATATATTTT. Its translation: CASSQDRTGGGNTIYF.

This sequence joins TRBV7-2 and TRBJ1-2; D is unresolved. Germline loops: CDR1 SGHTA, CDR2 FQGNSA. The CDR3 loop spans 14 amino acids. V lost 4 bases and J lost 5, with 14 bases in between. CDR3 DNA sequence: TGTGCCAGCAGCTCCACCTCCCCGACATATGGCTACACCTTC. The encoded protein is CASSSTSPTYGYTF.

This clone was detected only once. The CDR3 reads CASSLNRVGNTGELFF. The CDR3 bases are TGCGCCAGCAGCTTAAACAGGGTTGGGAACACCGGGGAGCTGTTTTTT. The V gene is TRBV5-1, the J gene TRBJ2-2; tentatively, D is TRBD1 (6 bases). This CDR3 comprises 16 residues. Per germline, CDR1 SGHRS and CDR2 YFSETQ. V lost 2 bases, J lost 1 base, and 12 bases lay in between.

This chain links TRBV4-3 with TRBJ1-3, with 7 nucleotides matching TRBD1. The CDR3 totals 15 residues. Germline V gene data show CDR1 as LGHNA and CDR2 as YSLEER. V trimming: 1 base; J trimming: 2 bases; junction bases outside the gene matches: 2. The CDR3 sequence: CASSQADRAGNTIYF. The CDR3 nucleotides read TGCGCCAGCAGCCAAGCCGACAGGGCTGGAAACACCATATATTTT.

The chain links TRBV9 to TRBJ1-6; D unresolved. The CDR3 totals 15 residues. Germline CDR1 SGDLS, CDR2 YYNGEE. Trimming took off 0 bases at V and 3 bases at J, with 7 bases between the two ends. CDR3 residues: CASSVGANYNSPLHF. CDR3 nucleotides: TGTGCCAGCAGCGTAGGAGCAAACTATAATTCACCCCTCCACTTT. Based on the CDR3 plus reference TRBV9 and TRBJ1-6, the full variable domain is DSGVTQTPKHLITATGQRVTLRCSPRSGDLSVYWYQQSLDQGLQFLIQYYNGEERAKGNILERFSAQQFPDLHSELNLSSLELGDSALYFCASSVGANYNSPLHFGNGTRLTVT.

This sequence joins TRBV11-2 and TRBJ1-4; D is ambiguous. V was clipped by 2 bases and J by 2 bases, with 6 bases between them. This CDR3 is 14 amino acids long. Germline lookup yields CDR1 SGHAT and CDR2 FQNNGV. The CDR3 sequence is CASSLRYTNEKLFF. CDR3 DNA sequence: TGTGCCAGCAGCTTAAGATATACTAATGAAAAACTGTTTTTT.

V gene TRBV7-2 combines with J gene TRBJ2-6, with D perhaps being TRBD1 or TRBD2 (5 bases each). The CDR3 is 15 amino acids. Germline CDR1 reads SGHTA; CDR2 reads FQGNSA. V lost 1 base to trimming and J lost 2 bases, with 6 bases between them. The CDR3 DNA reads as TGTGCCAGCAGCTTAGGAGGGGCTGGGGCCAACGTCCTGACTTTC. Protein sequence: CASSLGGAGANVLTF.